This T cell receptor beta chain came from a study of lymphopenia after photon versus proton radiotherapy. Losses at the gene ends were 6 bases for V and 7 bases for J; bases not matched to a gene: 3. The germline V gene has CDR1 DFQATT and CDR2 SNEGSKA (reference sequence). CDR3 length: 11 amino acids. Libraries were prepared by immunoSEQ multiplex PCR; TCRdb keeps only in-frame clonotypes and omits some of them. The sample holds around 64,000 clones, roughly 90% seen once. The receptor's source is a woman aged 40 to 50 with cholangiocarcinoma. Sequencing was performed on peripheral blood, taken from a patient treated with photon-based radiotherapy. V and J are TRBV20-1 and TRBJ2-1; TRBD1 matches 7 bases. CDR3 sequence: CSARGLNEQFF. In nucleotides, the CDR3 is TGCAGTGCCAGGGGGTTGAATGAGCAGTTCTTC.